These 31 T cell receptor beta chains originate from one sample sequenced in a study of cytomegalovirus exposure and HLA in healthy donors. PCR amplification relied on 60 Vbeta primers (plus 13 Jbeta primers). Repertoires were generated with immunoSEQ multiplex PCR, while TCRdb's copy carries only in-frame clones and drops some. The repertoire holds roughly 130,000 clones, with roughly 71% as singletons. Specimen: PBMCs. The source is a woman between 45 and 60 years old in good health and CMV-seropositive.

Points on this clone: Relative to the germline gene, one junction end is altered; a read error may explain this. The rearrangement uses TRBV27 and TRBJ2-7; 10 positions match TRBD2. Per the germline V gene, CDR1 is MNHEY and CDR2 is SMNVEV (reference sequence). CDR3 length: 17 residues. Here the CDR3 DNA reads TGTGCCAGCGGTTTAGGGTGGGAGCGGGGGGGCCCCTACGAGCAGTACTTC. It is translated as CASGLGWERGGPYEQYF.

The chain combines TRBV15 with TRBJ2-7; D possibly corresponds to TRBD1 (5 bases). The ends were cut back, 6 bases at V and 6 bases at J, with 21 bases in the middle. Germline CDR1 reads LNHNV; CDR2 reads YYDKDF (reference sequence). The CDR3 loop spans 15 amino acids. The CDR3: CATSLGGGLGLEQYF. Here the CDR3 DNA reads TGTGCCACCAGTCTGGGCGGCGGCTTGGGGCTCGAGCAGTACTTC. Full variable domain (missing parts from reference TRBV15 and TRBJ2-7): DAMVIQNPRYQVTQFGKPVTLSCSQTLNHNVMYWYQQKSSQAPKLLFHYYDKDFNNEADTPDNFQSRRPNTSFCFLDIRSPGLGDTAMYLCATSLGGGLGLEQYFGPGTRLTVT.

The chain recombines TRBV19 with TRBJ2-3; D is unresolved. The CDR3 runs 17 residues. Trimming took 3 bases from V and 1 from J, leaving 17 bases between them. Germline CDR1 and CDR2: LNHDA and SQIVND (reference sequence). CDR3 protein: CASSISITEVGTDTQYF. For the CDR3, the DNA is TGTGCCAGTAGTATCTCTATTACTGAGGTCGGCACAGATACGCAGTATTTT.

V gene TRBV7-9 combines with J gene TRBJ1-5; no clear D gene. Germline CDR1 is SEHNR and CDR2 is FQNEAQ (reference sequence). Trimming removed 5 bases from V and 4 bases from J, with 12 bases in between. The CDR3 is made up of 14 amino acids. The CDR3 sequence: CASSGAGWNQPQHF. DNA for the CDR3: TGTGCCAGCAGCGGAGCGGGGTGGAATCAGCCCCAGCATTTT.

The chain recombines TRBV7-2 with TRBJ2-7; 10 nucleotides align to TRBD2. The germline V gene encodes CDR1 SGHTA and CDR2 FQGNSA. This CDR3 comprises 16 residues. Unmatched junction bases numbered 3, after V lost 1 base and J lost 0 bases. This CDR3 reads CASSLGTSGFSYEQYF. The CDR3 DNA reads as TGTGCCAGCAGCTTAGGGACTAGCGGCTTCTCCTACGAGCAGTACTTC.

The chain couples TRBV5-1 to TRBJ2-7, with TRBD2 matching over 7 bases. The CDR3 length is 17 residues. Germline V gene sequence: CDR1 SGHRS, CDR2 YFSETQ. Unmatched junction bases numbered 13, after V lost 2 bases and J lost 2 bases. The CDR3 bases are TGCGCCAGCAGCTTTATTGGCTCGGTAGGGACTACCTACGAGCAGTACTTC. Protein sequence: CASSFIGSVGTTYEQYF.

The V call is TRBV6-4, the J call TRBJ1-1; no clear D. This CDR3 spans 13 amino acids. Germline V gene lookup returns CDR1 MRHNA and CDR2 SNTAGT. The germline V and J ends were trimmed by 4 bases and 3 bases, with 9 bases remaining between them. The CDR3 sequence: CASSVTGYTEAFF. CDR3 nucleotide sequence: TGTGCCAGCAGTGTCACGGGGTACACTGAAGCTTTCTTT.

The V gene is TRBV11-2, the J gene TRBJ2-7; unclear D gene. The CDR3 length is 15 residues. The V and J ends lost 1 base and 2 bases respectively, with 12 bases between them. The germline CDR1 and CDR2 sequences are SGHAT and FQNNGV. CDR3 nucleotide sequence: TGTGCCAGCAGCTTAGGATCAGGATTCCCCTACGAGCAGTACTTC. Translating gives CASSLGSGFPYEQYF.

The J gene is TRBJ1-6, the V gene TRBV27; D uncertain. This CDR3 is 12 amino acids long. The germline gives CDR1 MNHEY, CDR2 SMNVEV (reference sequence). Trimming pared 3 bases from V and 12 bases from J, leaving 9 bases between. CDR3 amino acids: CASSLSGRPLHF. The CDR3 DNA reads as TGTGCCAGCAGTTTGTCAGGCAGACCCCTCCACTTT.

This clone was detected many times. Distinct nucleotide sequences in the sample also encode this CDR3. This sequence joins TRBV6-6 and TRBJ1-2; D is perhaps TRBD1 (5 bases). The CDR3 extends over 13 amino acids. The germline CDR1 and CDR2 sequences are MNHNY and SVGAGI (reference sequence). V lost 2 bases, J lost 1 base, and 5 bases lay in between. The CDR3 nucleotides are TGTGCCAGCAGTTACGACAGTAACTATGGCTACACCTTC. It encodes CASSYDSNYGYTF.

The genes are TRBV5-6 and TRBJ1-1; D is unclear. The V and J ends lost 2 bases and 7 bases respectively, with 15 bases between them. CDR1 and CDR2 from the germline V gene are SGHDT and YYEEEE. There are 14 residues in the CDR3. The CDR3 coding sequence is TGTGCCAGCAGCTTCTTTCGGGGAAGGGATGAAGCTTTCTTT. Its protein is CASSFFRGRDEAFF.

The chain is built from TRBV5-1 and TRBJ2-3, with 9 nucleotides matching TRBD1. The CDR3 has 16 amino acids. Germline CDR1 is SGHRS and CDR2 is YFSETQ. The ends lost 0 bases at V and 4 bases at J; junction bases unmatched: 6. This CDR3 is CASSLDGTGWPDTQYF. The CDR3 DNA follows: TGCGCCAGCAGCTTGGACGGGACAGGGTGGCCAGATACGCAGTATTTT.

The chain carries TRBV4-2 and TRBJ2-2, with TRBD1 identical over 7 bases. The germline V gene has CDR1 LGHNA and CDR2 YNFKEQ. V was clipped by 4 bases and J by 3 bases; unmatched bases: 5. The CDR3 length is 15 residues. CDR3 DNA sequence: TGTGCCAGCAGCCCCCGACAGGGTGACACCGGGGAGCTGTTTTTT. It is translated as CASSPRQGDTGELFF.

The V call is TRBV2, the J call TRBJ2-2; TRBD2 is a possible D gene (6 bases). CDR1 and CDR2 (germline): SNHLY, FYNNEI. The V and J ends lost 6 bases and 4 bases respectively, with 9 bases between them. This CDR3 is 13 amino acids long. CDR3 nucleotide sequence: TGTGCCAGCAGAAGGGACTTCACCGGGGAGCTGTTTTTT. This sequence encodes CASRRDFTGELFF.

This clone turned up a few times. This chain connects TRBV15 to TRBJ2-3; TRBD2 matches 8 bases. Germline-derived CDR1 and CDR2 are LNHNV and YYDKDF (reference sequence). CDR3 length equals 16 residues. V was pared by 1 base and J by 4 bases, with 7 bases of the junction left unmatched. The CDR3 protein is CATSRVSAGAADTQYF. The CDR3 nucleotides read TGTGCCACCAGCAGAGTATCAGCGGGGGCAGCAGATACGCAGTATTTT.

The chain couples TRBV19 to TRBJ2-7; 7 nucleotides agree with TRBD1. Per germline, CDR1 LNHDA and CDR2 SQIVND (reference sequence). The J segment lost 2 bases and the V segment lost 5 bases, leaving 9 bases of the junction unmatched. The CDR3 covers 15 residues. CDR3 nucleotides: TGTGCCAGTAGTCCACGGGACAGAGGCACCTACGAGCAGTACTTC. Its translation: CASSPRDRGTYEQYF.

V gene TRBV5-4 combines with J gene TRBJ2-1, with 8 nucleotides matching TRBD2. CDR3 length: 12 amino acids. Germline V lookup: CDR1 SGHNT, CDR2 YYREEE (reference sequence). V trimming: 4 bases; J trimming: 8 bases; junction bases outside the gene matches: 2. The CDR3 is CASSPTSDEQFF. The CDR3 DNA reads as TGTGCCAGCAGCCCGACTAGCGATGAGCAGTTCTTC.

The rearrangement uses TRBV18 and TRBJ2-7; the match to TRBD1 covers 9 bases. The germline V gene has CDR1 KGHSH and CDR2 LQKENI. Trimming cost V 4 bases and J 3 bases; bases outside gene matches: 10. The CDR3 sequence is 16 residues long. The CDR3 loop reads CASSLAGGQGFYEQYF. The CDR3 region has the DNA TGTGCCAGCTCACTAGCAGGTGGACAGGGGTTCTACGAGCAGTACTTC.

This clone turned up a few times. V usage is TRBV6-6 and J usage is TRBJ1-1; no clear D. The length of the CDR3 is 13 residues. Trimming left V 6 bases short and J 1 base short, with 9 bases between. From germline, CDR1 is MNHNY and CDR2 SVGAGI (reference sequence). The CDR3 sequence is CASSLEGNTEAFF. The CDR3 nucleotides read TGTGCCAGCAGCTTAGAGGGGAACACTGAAGCTTTCTTT.

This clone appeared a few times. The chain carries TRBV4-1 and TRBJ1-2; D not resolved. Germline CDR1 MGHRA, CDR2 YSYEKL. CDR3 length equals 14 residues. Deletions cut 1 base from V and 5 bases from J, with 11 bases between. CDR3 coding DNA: TGCGCCAGCAGCCAAGGTACGGGAGGATATGGCTACACCTTC. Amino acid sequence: CASSQGTGGYGYTF.

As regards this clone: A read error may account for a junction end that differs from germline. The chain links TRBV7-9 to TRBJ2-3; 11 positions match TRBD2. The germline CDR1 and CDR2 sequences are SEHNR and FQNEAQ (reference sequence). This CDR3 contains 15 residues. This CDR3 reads CSSSPASGGLYTQYF. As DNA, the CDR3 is TGTTCCAGCAGTCCCGCTAGCGGGGGGTTATATACGCAGTATTTT.

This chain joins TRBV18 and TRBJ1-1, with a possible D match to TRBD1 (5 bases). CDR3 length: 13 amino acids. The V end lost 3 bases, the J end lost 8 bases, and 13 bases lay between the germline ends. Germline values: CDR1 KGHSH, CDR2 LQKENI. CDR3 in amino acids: CASSPTIDSEAFF. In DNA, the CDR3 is TGTGCCAGCTCACCGACAATCGACAGCGAAGCTTTCTTT.

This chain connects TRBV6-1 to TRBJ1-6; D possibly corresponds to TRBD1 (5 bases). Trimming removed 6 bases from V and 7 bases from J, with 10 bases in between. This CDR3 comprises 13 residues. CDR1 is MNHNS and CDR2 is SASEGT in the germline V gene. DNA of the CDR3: TGTGCCAGCAGCACCGCAGGGAATTCACCCCTCCACTTT. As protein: CASSTAGNSPLHF.

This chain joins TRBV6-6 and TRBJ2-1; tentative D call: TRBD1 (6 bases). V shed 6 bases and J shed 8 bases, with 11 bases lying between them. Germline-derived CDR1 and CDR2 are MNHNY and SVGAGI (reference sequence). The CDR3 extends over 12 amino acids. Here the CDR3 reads CASSVTGHEQFF. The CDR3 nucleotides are TGTGCCAGCAGCGTGACAGGCCATGAGCAGTTCTTC.

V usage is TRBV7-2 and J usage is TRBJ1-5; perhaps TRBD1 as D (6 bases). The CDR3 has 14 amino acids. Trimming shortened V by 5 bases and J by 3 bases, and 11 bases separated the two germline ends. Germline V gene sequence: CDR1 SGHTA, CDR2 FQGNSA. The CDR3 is CASSGGGANQPQHF. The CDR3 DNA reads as TGTGCCAGCAGCGGAGGGGGGGCCAATCAGCCCCAGCATTTT.

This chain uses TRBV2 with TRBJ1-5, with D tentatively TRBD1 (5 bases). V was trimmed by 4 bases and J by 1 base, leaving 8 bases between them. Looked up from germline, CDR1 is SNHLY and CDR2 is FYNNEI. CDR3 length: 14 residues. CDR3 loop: CASSGTTSNQPQHF. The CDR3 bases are TGTGCCAGCAGTGGGACAACCAGCAATCAGCCCCAGCATTTT.

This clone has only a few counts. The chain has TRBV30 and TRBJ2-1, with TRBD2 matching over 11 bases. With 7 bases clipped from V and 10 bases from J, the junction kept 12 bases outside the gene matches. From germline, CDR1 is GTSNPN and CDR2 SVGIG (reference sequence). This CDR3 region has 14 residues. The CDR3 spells CASRLAGGLREQFF. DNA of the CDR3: TGTGCCTCCCGGCTAGCGGGGGGCCTTCGGGAGCAGTTCTTC.

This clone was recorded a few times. The CDR3 bases are TGTGCCAGCACCCTAGGACAACTTCAGGGCGAGCAGTACTTC. Its protein product is CASTLGQLQGEQYF. This chain connects TRBV7-9 to TRBJ2-7; a weak D match, TRBD1 (5 bases). V shed 7 bases and J shed 6 bases, with 19 bases lying between them. From germline, CDR1 is SEHNR and CDR2 FQNEAQ (reference sequence). CDR3 length equals 14 residues.

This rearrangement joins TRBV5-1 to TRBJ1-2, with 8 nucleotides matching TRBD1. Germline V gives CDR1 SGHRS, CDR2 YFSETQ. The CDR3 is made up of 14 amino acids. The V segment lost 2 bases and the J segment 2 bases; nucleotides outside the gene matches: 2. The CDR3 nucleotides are TGCGCCAGCAGCTTAGGACAGGGCAACTATGGCTACACCTTC. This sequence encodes CASSLGQGNYGYTF.

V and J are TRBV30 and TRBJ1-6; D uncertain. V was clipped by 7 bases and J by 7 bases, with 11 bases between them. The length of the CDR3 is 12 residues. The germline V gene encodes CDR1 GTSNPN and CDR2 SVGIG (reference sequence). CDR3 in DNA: TGTGCCTACGACCTCGGGAATTCACCCCTCCACTTT. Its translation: CAYDLGNSPLHF.

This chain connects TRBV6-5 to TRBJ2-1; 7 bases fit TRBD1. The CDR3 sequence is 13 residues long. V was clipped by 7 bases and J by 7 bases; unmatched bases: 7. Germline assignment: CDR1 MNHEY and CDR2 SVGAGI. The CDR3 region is CASTRDSQNEQFF. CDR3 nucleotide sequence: TGTGCCAGCACCCGGGACAGTCAGAATGAGCAGTTCTTC.